The 16 T cell receptor beta chains below were found in one sample sequenced in a study of T cells after yellow fever vaccination. TCRdb processed the 5' RACE reads anew with MiXCR; each CDR3 protein has one entry. The sample records nearly 30,000 distinct CDR3 sequences, 5% being singletons. Sequenced material: CD8+ T cells sorted from PBMCs, taken 10 days after the yellow fever booster vaccination. The receptor source for this set is a man aged 30-40 years who received the YFV17D yellow fever vaccine.

This clonotype was seen at least ten times. The rearrangement joins TRBV29-1 to TRBJ2-7; possible D gene TRBD2, 6 bases. V was trimmed by 0 bases and J by 3 bases, leaving 15 bases between them. In germline, CDR1 is SQVTM, CDR2 ANQGSEA. The CDR3 extends over 15 amino acids. The CDR3 nucleotides read TGCAGCGTTGAAGATGCAAAGACGGGAGACTACGAGCAGTACTTC. It specifies CSVEDAKTGDYEQYF.

This clonotype was counted a few times. This chain links TRBV11-2 with TRBJ2-3, with 12 bases identical to TRBD2. The CDR3 length is 17 residues. Per the germline V gene, CDR1 is SGHAT and CDR2 is FQNNGV. The junction had 9 bases not matched to a gene; V was cut back by 3 bases and J by 5 bases. In DNA form, the CDR3 reads TGTGCCAGCAGCTTCCCTAGCGGGAGGGCCACCAAAGATACGCAGTATTTT. Its protein is CASSFPSGRATKDTQYF. The full variable domain, with the rest looked up from reference TRBV11-2 and TRBJ2-3, is EAGVAQSPRYKIIEKRQSVAFWCNPISGHATLYWYQQILGQGPKLLIQFQNNGVVDDSQLPKDRFSAERLKGVDSTLKIQPAKLEDSAVYLCASSFPSGRATKDTQYFGPGTRLTVL.

Many counts were recorded for this clonotype. V is TRBV5-1 and J is TRBJ2-5; 11 bases fit TRBD2. CDR3 size: 17 residues. CDR1 SGHRS and CDR2 YFSETQ come from the germline V gene. V trimming: 4 bases; J trimming: 2 bases; junction bases outside the gene matches: 10. Written as DNA, the CDR3 is TGCGCCAGCAGCCTGGACGGGACTAGCGGATATCAAGAGACCCAGTACTTC. Translated, it gives CASSLDGTSGYQETQYF.

This clonotype was observed many times. V gene TRBV20-1 combines with J gene TRBJ2-1; TRBD2 matches at 9 bases. V lost 2 bases and J lost 7; bases outside the gene matches: 6. The CDR3 loop spans 14 amino acids. CDR1 and CDR2 from the germline V gene are DFQATT and SNEGSKA (reference sequence). CDR3 in amino acids: CSARLAGRVNEQFF. The CDR3 coding sequence is TGCAGTGCTAGACTAGCGGGAAGGGTGAATGAGCAGTTCTTC.

This clonotype was recorded many times. The rearrangement uses TRBV27 and TRBJ2-7; TRBD1 aligns across 8 bases. V gave up 6 bases and J gave up 6 bases; unmatched junction bases: 10. This CDR3 has 14 amino acids. Germline V gene lookup returns CDR1 MNHEY and CDR2 SMNVEV (reference sequence). The CDR3 nucleotides are TGTGCCAGCAGCTCCCAGGGGGCTTTGGGCGAGCAGTACTTC. It is translated as CASSSQGALGEQYF.

This clonotype was seen ten or more times. The genes are TRBV4-3 and TRBJ2-2; the D is unclear. The V end lost 1 base, the J end lost 6 bases, and 12 bases lay between the germline ends. The CDR3 loop spans 15 amino acids. The germline CDR1 and CDR2 sequences are LGHNA and YSLEER. The CDR3 coding sequence is TGCGCCAGCAGCCAAGCAGCCGAGAGGTCCGGGGAGCTGTTTTTT. It yields the protein CASSQAAERSGELFF.

This clonotype was seen at least ten times. This chain links TRBV25-1 with TRBJ1-4, with D tentatively TRBD1 (5 bases). The germline V and J ends were trimmed by 5 bases and 2 bases, with 15 bases remaining between them. The CDR3 length is 16 residues. Germline values: CDR1 MGHDK, CDR2 SYGVNS. The CDR3 DNA sequence: TGTGCCAGCAGTCGAGGGGAGGTCTTCACTAATGAAAAACTGTTTTTT. Encoded protein: CASSRGEVFTNEKLFF.

In this sample, this clonotype turned up many times. The V call is TRBV12-3 or TRBV12-4, the J call TRBJ1-2; D ambiguous. The CDR3 runs 13 residues. The V end was cut by 6 bases, the J end by 4 bases, with 12 bases between. The CDR3 coding sequence is TGTGCCAGCAGCCCGCAGGTGGGCTATGGCTACACCTTC. It codes for CASSPQVGYGYTF.

This clonotype was detected ten times or more. The V gene is TRBV19, the J gene TRBJ2-3, with TRBD2 as a possible D gene (5 bases). The CDR3 contains 16 residues. CDR1 is LNHDA, CDR2 SQIVND, per germline (reference sequence). The V end lost 3 bases, the J end lost 2 bases, and 15 bases lay between the germline ends. The CDR3 DNA is TGTGCCAGTAGTATTCTTACGGACTCCTCCACAGATACGCAGTATTTT. Translation: CASSILTDSSTDTQYF.

This clonotype was observed at least ten times. The chain couples TRBV6-2 or TRBV6-3 to TRBJ2-5, with a weak D call TRBD1 (6 bases). This CDR3 is 13 amino acids long. V shed 8 bases and J shed 3 bases, with 13 bases lying between them. Germline V lookup: CDR1 MNHEY, CDR2 SVGEGT. CDR3 region: CASAGEIEETQYF. CDR3 DNA: TGTGCCAGCGCAGGGGAAATAGAAGAGACCCAGTACTTC.

This clonotype occurred many times. The CDR3 DNA follows: TGCAGCGTTGAAGATGGCAGGGGAGCCTACAATGAGCAGTTCTTC. Translation gives CSVEDGRGAYNEQFF. This rearrangement joins TRBV29-1 to TRBJ2-1; D is perhaps TRBD1 (6 bases). The CDR3 is made up of 15 amino acids. Germline-derived CDR1 and CDR2 are SQVTM and ANQGSEA. V lost 0 bases, J lost 2 bases, and 11 bases lay in between.

This clonotype appeared many times. This chain uses TRBV14 with TRBJ2-7; D is tentatively TRBD1 or TRBD2 (5 bases each). Germline V gene lookup returns CDR1 SGHDN and CDR2 FVKESK. V shed 8 bases and J shed 0 bases, with 8 bases lying between them. The CDR3 has 12 residues. In DNA, the CDR3 is TGTGCCAGCCGGGGCGGCTCCTACGAGCAGTACTTC. The encoded protein is CASRGGSYEQYF.

This clonotype was seen ten or more times. The chain combines TRBV4-2 with TRBJ1-1; D gene unclear. The germline CDR1 and CDR2 sequences are LGHNA and YNFKEQ. The CDR3 has 13 residues. Trimming cost V 7 bases and J 3 bases, with 12 bases left between them. CDR3 DNA sequence: TGTGCCAGCATGGGCCCCGGGGACACTGAAGCTTTCTTT. Translating it yields CASMGPGDTEAFF.

In its sample, this clonotype was seen many times. The gene calls are TRBV4-1 and TRBJ1-2; D may be TRBD1 (6 bases). V lost 3 bases, J lost 4 bases, and 15 bases lay in between. This CDR3 has 15 residues. Germline loops: CDR1 MGHRA, CDR2 YSYEKL. The DNA for the CDR3 is TGCGCCAGCAGCCAGGCCACAGGGATTGGCTATGGCTACACCTTC. Its translation: CASSQATGIGYGYTF.

This clonotype showed up many times. The chain joins TRBV7-9 to TRBJ2-1; D ambiguous. The V gene's germline CDR1 is SEHNR and CDR2 FQNEAQ (reference sequence). V gave up 3 bases and J gave up 2 bases, with 11 bases separating them. The CDR3 has 15 residues. CDR3 in amino acids: CASSFPGPTYNEQFF. In DNA form, the CDR3 reads TGTGCCAGCAGCTTCCCCGGACCGACCTACAATGAGCAGTTCTTC.

This clonotype showed up many times. The CDR3 protein is CASSLLSGTDFYEQYF. As DNA, the CDR3 is TGTGCCAGCAGCTTACTTAGCGGGACCGATTTCTACGAGCAGTACTTC. The chain joins TRBV7-8 to TRBJ2-7; 8 bases map to TRBD2. Germline CDR1 and CDR2: SGHVS and FQNEAQ. This CDR3 comprises 16 residues. V was clipped by 2 bases and J by 3 bases; unmatched bases: 9.